Detailed here is one T cell receptor beta chain. The sample carries other DNA sequences with the same CDR3. Germline V gene data show CDR1 as SGDLS and CDR2 as YYNGEE. There are 13 residues in the CDR3. The V end was cut by 2 bases, the J end by 1 base, with 6 bases between. The data were obtained in a study of cytomegalovirus exposure and HLA in healthy donors. The PCR ran on 60 Vbeta and 13 Jbeta primers. TCRdb's table, derived via immunoSEQ multiplex PCR, lists solely in-frame clones and lacks some. The sample has around 190,000 clones, 81% seen once. This TCR derives from a man aged 35-49 years in good health and CMV-seropositive. Sequencing used PBMCs. The chain couples TRBV9 to TRBJ1-2, with D perhaps matching TRBD1 (6 bases). The CDR3 bases are TGTGCCAGCAGCGTGGACAGTAACTATGGCTACACCTTC. Translated, it gives CASSVDSNYGYTF.